This paragraph covers one T cell receptor beta chain sequence. In its sample, this clone was seen a few times. This clone's antigen is unknown. Base qualities were left out, and no much larger clone turns up one base away. This sample stems from a study of cytotoxic CD8 clonotypes in ibrutinib-treated CLL (dated by TCRdb to the early 2020s). The study in broad terms: The cohort was composed of 10 to 11 relapsed/refractory and approximately 14 treatment-naive patients; IGHV unmutated status was identified in approximately 18 patients. Cryopreserved peripheral blood mononuclear cells were obtained before treatment, at response, and at either sustained remission or disease progression. Responses were partial in 24 patients and complete in 2; after median roughly 69 months follow-up, about 15 stayed in remission and some twelve progressed. On average, each sample yielded around 250,000 productive templates and under 95,000 productive rearrangements. Every remission and progressive disease sample was obtained while ibrutinib was still being received by the patients. Longitudinal samples were obtainable from about 30% of the roughly 90 participants in the trial. Response samples were obtained after a median of around 11 months of treatment, with a range of about 6 to 40 months. Overall study outcomes, separate from this receptor: Baseline clonality exceeded that of age-matched healthy donors and correlated strongly with circulating CD8+ T-cell counts. Public clonotypes were rare and either shrank or stayed stable during treatment, and the rise in clonality at ibrutinib response reflected expansion of private clonotypes. Sampling times were not matched between patients in sustained remission and patients whose disease was progressing, and lymph node repertoires were not examined. An increase in clonality was observed at ibrutinib response, with clonality remaining stable during sustained remission and falling back toward baseline at progression.

Ends trimmed: V by 7 bases, J by 3 bases; bases unmatched to a gene: 8. CDR1 and CDR2, per the germline V gene, are SQVTM and ANQGSEA. The cysteine opens and the phenylalanine closes a CDR3 of 13 amino acids. Of the read, only the CDR3 DNA is kept; its 39 bases are in frame from base 1. The goal of deep resolution MiSeq sequencing was a depth between 1 in 1 million and 1 in 200,000 T cells, and coverage averaged 10x per clonotype. The immunoSEQ hsTCRB Kit was used to generate TCR beta libraries. The original methods were these. The data were analyzed with ImmunoSEQ Analyzer and ImmunoSEQ Data Assistant, and V, D and J gene assignments followed IMGT definitions. Clonality, with values ranging from 0 to 1, was calculated as one minus the normalized Shannon entropy of productive rearrangement frequencies. Only overrepresented clonotypes making up at least 0.05% of the repertoire of each patient were included in the public clonotype analysis. Some 13 age-matched healthy donor repertoires from immuneACCESS served as clonality controls. TCRdb provides this immuneACCESS table in a form limited to in-frame rearrangements. Some clones are lacking; in checked studies, under half of them reflect an unresolved V gene, and why the rest are absent is not known. D and trimming were read from the DNA, whereas the V and J calls and clone size are those reported in that table. This sample lists tens of thousands of clones; around three quarters were detected once. The leading ten clones occupy less than 65% of the sample.

The intended sense of this specimen's time point label: 20 to 30 months on ibrutinib. For TCR beta library preparation, approximately 2 micrograms of genomic DNA were isolated from cryopreserved PBMCs. Longitudinal blood samples from CLL patients on ibrutinib monotherapy underwent high-throughput TCR beta sequencing. The patients took part in an open-label, single-center phase 2 trial of ibrutinib monotherapy. This sequence was found in a human donor with chronic lymphocytic leukemia. Material: PBMCs, obtained after 24 months of ibrutinib treatment. Rearrangement joined TRBV29-1 to TRBJ1-2; TRBD1 lines up with 7 middle nucleotides. This receptor carries the CDR3 CSANRGSDYGYTF. The DNA sequence reads TGCAGCGCGAACAGGGGTTCGGACTATGGCTACACCTTC.